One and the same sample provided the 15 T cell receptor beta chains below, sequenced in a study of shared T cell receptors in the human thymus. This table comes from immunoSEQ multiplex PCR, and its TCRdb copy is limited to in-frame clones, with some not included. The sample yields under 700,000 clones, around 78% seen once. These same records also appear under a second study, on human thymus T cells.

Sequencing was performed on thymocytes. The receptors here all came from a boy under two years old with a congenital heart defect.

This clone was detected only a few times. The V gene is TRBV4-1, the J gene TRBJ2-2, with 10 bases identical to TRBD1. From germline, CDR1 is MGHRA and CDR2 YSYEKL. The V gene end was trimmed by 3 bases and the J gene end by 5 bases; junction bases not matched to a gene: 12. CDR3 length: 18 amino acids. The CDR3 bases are TGCGCCAGCAGCCAGCCCGGGAGACGGACAGGGGGGACCGGGGAGCTGTTTTTT. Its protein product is CASSQPGRRTGGTGELFF.

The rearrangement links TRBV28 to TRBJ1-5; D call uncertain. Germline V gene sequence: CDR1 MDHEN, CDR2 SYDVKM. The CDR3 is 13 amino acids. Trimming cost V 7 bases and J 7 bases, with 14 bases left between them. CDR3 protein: CASTLVLGQPQHF. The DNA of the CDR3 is TGTGCCAGCACCCTGGTCCTCGGGCAGCCCCAGCATTTT.

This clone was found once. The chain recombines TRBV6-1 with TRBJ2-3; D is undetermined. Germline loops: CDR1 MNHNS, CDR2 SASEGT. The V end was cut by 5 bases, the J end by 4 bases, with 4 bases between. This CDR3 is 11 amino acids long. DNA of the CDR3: TGTGCCAGCAGTCCCGCAGATACGCAGTATTTT. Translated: CASSPADTQYF.

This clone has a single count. The chain's CDR3 is CASSFGTTYGYTF. CDR3 coding DNA: TGCGCCAGCAGCTTCGGGACAACCTATGGCTACACCTTC. The rearrangement joins TRBV5-1 to TRBJ1-2; D might be TRBD1 (6 bases). Trimming cost V 2 bases and J 4 bases, with 9 bases left between them. The CDR3 loop spans 13 amino acids. Germline CDR1 and CDR2: SGHRS and YFSETQ.

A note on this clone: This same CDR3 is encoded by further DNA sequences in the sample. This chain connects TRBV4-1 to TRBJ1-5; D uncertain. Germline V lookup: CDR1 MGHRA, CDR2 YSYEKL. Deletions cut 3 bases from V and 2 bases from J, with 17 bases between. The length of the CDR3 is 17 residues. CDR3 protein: CASSQEPFREGNQPQHF. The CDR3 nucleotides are TGCGCCAGCAGCCAGGAACCCTTTCGGGAGGGCAATCAGCCCCAGCATTTT.

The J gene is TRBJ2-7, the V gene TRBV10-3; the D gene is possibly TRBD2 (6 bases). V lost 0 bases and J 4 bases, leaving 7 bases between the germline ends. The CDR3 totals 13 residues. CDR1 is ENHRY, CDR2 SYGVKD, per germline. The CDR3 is CAISESTSYEQYF. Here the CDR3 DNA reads TGTGCCATCAGTGAGTCGACTAGTTACGAGCAGTACTTC.

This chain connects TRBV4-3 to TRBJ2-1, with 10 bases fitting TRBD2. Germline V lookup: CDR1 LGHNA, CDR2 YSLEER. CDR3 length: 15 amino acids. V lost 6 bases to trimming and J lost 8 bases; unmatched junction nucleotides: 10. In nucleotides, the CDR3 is TGCGCCAGCAGTCCCGACAGCGGGAGGGAGGATGAGCAGTTCTTC. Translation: CASSPDSGREDEQFF.

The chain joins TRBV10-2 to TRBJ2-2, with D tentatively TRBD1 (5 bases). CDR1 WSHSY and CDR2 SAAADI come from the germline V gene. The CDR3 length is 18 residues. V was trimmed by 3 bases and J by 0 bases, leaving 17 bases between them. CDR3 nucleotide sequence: TGCGCCAGCAGTGACTCCCTTTTGGGGCGGACGAACACCGGGGAGCTGTTTTTT. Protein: CASSDSLLGRTNTGELFF.

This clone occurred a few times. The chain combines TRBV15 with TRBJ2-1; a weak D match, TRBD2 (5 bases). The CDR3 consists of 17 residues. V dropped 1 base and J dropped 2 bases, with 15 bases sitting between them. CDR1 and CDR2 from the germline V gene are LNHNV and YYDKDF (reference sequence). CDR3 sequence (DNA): TGTGCCACCAGCAGAGGAGGAGGCCGCGATGCCTACAATGAGCAGTTCTTC. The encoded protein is CATSRGGGRDAYNEQFF. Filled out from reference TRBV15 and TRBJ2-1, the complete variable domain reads DAMVIQNPRYQVTQFGKPVTLSCSQTLNHNVMYWYQQKSSQAPKLLFHYYDKDFNNEADTPDNFQSRRPNTSFCFLDIRSPGLGDTAMYLCATSRGGGRDAYNEQFFGPGTRLTVL.

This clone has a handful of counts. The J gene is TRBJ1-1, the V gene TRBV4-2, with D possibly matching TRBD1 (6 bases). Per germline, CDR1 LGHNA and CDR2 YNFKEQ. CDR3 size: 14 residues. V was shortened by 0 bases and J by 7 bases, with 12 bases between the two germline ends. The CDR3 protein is CASSQDRGADEAFF. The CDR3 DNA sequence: TGTGCCAGCAGCCAAGATCGGGGGGCCGATGAAGCTTTCTTT.

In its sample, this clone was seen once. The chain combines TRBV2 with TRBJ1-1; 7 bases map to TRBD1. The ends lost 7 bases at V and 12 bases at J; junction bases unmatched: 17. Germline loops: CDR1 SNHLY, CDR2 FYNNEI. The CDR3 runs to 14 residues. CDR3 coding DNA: TGTGCCAGCACTCGGTCCGGACAGGCCCTTATACCTTTCTTT. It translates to CASTRSGQALIPFF.

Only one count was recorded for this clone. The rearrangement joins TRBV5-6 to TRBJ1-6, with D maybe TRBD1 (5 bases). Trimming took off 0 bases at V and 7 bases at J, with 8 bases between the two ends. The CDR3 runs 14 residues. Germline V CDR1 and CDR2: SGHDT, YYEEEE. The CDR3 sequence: CASSLEGPNSPLHF. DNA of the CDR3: TGTGCCAGCAGCTTGGAGGGGCCGAATTCACCCCTCCACTTT.

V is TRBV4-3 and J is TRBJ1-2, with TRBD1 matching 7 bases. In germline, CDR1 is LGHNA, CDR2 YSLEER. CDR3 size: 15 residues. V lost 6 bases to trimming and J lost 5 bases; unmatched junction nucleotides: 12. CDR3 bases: TGCGCCAGCAGTCAACCGGGACAGAAAGATTATGGCTACACCTTC. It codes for CASSQPGQKDYGYTF.

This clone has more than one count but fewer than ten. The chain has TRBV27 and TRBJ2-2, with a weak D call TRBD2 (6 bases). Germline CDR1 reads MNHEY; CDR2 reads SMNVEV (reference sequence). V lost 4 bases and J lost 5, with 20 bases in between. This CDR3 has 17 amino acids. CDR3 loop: CASSSTRDSIGTGELFF. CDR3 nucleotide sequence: TGTGCCAGCAGTTCTACCCGGGACTCAATAGGGACCGGGGAGCTGTTTTTT.

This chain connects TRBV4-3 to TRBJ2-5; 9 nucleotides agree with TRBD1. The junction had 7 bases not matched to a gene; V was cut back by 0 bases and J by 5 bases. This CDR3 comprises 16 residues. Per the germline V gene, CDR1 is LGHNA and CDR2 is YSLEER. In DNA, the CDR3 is TGCGCCAGCAGCCAAGATCGGTGGGACAGGGATGAGACCCAGTACTTC. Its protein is CASSQDRWDRDETQYF.